This T cell receptor beta chain was identified in a study of regulatory T cells in long-lasting Graves disease. Study-level information: Patients with persistent Graves' disease had over 5 years of antithyroid drugs and persistent TSH receptor antibodies.

With 8 bases clipped from V and 2 bases from J, the junction kept 7 bases outside the gene matches. This CDR3 region has 13 residues. Per the germline V gene, CDR1 is DFQATT and CDR2 is SNEGSKA (reference sequence). To make TCR beta libraries, researchers used iRepertoire HTBI primers and Arm-PCR of CDR3 regions. Via MiXCR, TCRdb re-called the multiplex PCR reads, giving one row per CDR3 protein. The sample contains 400,000 to 500,000 distinct CDR3 sequences, roughly a fifth of which appear only once. Regarding time point: persistent/refractory GD, antithyroid drugs over 5 years with positive TRAb. The TCR library was made from RNA that had been extracted from PBMCs in TRIzol.

J is TRBJ2-5 and V is TRBV20-1, with 8 positions matching TRBD1. The sequence came from a female donor with Graves disease. Source: peripheral blood mononuclear cells (PBMCs), taken when the disease was refractory, from a patient treated with antithyroid drugs. The CDR3 DNA is TGCAGTAGGGGAGACAGGGGACAAGAGACCCAGTACTTC. This encodes CSRGDRGQETQYF.